The 8 T cell receptor beta chains reported below all come from one sample, sequenced in a study of CD8+ T cells in alopecia areata. RNA was extracted and reverse transcribed into cDNA as the sequencing template. Only in-frame clones appear in the TCRdb table, and some are missing; sequencing was by immunoSEQ multiplex PCR. The sample records 190,000 or so clones, under 60% being singletons. Treatment defined: oral pan-JAK inhibitor, 5-10 mg twice daily. Sequencing used CD8+ T cells sorted from blood, obtained at week 24, from a patient treated with tofacitinib. Receptors were obtained from a human donor with alopecia areata.

This clone has only a few counts. The V gene is TRBV5-1, the J gene TRBJ2-3; no clear D gene. The CDR3 is made up of 13 amino acids. Germline CDR1 is SGHRS and CDR2 is YFSETQ. V lost 0 bases to trimming and J lost 6 bases, with 8 bases between them. CDR3 coding DNA: TGCGCCAGCAGCTTGGATGGGATTGATACGCAGTATTTT. The encoded protein is CASSLDGIDTQYF.

This clone was detected once. V and J are TRBV5-1 and TRBJ1-1; perhaps TRBD1 as D (6 bases). The germline gives CDR1 SGHRS, CDR2 YFSETQ. Trimming pared 1 base from V and 4 bases from J, leaving 8 bases between. The length of the CDR3 is 13 residues. The CDR3, as DNA: TGCGCCAGCAGCTTGCGAGGGGGCACTGAAGCTTTCTTT. It yields the protein CASSLRGGTEAFF.

The J gene is TRBJ2-7, the V gene TRBV19; 7 bases map to TRBD1. CDR3 length: 15 amino acids. The germline V gene encodes CDR1 LNHDA and CDR2 SQIVND (reference sequence). After removal of 5 bases from V and 0 bases from J, the junction contained 7 bases not matched to a gene. This CDR3 is CASSAQGTDSYEQYF. The DNA for the CDR3 is TGTGCCAGTAGTGCCCAAGGGACAGACTCCTACGAGCAGTACTTC. Complete variable domain (other parts from reference TRBV19 and TRBJ2-7): DGGITQSPKYLFRKEGQNVTLSCEQNLNHDAMYWYRQDPGQGLRLIYYSQIVNDFQKGDIAEGYSVSREKKESFPLTVTSAQKNPTAFYLCASSAQGTDSYEQYFGPGTRLTVT.

The chain couples TRBV9 to TRBJ2-3; D not certain. The CDR3 spans 15 residues. Trimming took 0 bases from V and 1 from J, leaving 9 bases between them. Germline V CDR1 and CDR2: SGDLS, YYNGEE. CDR3 residues: CASSVEVDGTDTQYF. The CDR3 DNA reads as TGTGCCAGCAGCGTAGAAGTTGATGGCACAGATACGCAGTATTTT.

This clone appeared a single time. The V and J genes are TRBV11-2 and TRBJ1-2; 7 bases agree with TRBD1. This CDR3 comprises 14 residues. Germline V gene lookup returns CDR1 SGHAT and CDR2 FQNNGV. V lost 5 bases and J lost 7; bases outside the gene matches: 10. The CDR3 sequence: CASSPDRAAGGYTF. Here the CDR3 DNA reads TGTGCCAGCAGCCCCGACAGGGCGGCTGGTGGCTACACCTTC.

The rearrangement joins TRBV7-9 to TRBJ2-7; a weak D match, TRBD1 (5 bases). This CDR3 region has 15 residues. V shed 2 bases and J shed 1 base, with 12 bases lying between them. Germline V gene lookup returns CDR1 SEHNR and CDR2 FQNEAQ (reference sequence). The CDR3: CASSLPSQGSYEQYF. The DNA for the CDR3 is TGTGCCAGCAGCTTACCCAGTCAGGGATCCTACGAGCAGTACTTC.

This chain connects TRBV30 to TRBJ2-3, with D maybe TRBD2 (6 bases). Trimming shortened V by 0 bases and J by 1 base, and 11 bases separated the two germline ends. The germline V gene has CDR1 GTSNPN and CDR2 SVGIG (reference sequence). CDR3 length: 15 residues. CDR3 sequence reads: CAWSVGRTGTDTQYF. CDR3 nucleotide sequence: TGTGCCTGGAGTGTTGGGAGGACTGGCACAGATACGCAGTATTTT.

The CDR3 DNA follows: TGTGCCAGCAGTTCGGGGTTCCAAGAGACCCAGTACTTC. Translated, it gives CASSSGFQETQYF. The V gene is TRBV2, the J gene TRBJ2-5; weak D call: TRBD2 (5 bases). With 5 bases removed from V and 1 base from J, the gap between germline ends came to 8 bases. The CDR3 sequence is 13 residues long. The germline V gene encodes CDR1 SNHLY and CDR2 FYNNEI. Drawing the rest from reference TRBV2 and TRBJ2-5, the complete variable domain is EPEVTQTPSHQVTQMGQEVILRCVPISNHLYFYWYRQILGQKVEFLVSFYNNEISEKSEIFDDQFSVERPDGSNFTLKIRSTKLEDSAMYFCASSSGFQETQYFGPGTRLLVL.